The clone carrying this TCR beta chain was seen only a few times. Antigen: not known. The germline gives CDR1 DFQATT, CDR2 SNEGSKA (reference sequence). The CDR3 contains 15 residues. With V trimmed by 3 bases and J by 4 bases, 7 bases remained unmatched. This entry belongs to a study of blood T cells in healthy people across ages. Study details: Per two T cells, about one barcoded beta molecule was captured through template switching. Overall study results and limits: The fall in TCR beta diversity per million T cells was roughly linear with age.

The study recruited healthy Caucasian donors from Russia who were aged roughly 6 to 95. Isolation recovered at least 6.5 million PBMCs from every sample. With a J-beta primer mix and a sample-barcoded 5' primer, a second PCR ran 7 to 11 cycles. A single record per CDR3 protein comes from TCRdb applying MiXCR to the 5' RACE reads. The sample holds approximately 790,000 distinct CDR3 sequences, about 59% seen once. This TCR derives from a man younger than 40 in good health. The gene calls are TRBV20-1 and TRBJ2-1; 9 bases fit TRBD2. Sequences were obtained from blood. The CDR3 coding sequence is TGCAGTGCTAGTTTGGCTAGCGGGGATTACAATGAGCAGTTCTTC. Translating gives CSASLASGDYNEQFF.